This TCR beta chain emerged from a study of shared clonotypes between healthy human individuals. Study findings and constraints: Depth of sequencing was expected to influence donor clonotype sharing. The four-donor shared clonotypes exceeded non-shared clonotypes in generation probability, with non-shared ones scoring lower.

Per the authors' pipeline: Without quality scores, immunoSEQ junctional reads could not be filtered like full-length reads. Clones were read by immunoSEQ multiplex PCR, and TCRdb kept only the in-frame ones, dropping some. That table furnishes V, J and clone size, whereas the DNA furnished D and trimming. The top ten hold 1.5% of the sample, which has about 1 million clones, roughly 75% seen once. Trimming pared 0 bases from V and 9 bases from J, leaving 10 bases between. This CDR3 has 12 residues. Germline V gives CDR1 GTSNPN, CDR2 SVGIG (reference sequence). On this clone: Antigen specificity is unknown.

This chain joins TRBV30 and TRBJ2-3, with a possible D match to TRBD2 (5 bases). Input material: memory CD4+ T cells sorted from blood. Subset of the sample: CD45RA-negative fraction. The clonotype was recovered from a man aged 18-30 years in good health. In nucleotides, the CDR3 is TGTGCCTGGAGTGTACAAGGAGGAACGCAGTATTTT. This sequence encodes CAWSVQGGTQYF.